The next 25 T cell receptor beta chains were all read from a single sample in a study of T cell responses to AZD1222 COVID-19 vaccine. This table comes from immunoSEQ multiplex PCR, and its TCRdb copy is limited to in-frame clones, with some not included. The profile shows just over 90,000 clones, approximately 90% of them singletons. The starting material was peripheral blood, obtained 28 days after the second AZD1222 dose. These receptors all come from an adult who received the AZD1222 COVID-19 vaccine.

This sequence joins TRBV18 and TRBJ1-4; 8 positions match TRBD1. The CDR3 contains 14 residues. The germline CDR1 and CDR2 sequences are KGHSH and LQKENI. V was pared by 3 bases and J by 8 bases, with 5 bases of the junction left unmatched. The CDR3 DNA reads TGTGCCAGCTCACCGGACAGGGATTACGAAAAACTGTTTTTT. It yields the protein CASSPDRDYEKLFF.

The CDR3 region is CATSRDSGAQYF. CDR3 in DNA: TGTGCCACCAGCAGAGATTCGGGGGCCCAGTACTTC. The chain has TRBV15 and TRBJ2-5; D might be TRBD2 (6 bases). CDR1 is LNHNV and CDR2 is YYDKDF in the germline V gene (reference sequence). The CDR3 totals 12 residues. V lost 0 bases to trimming and J lost 9 bases, with 8 bases between them.

CDR3 in DNA: TGTGCCAGTAGCGGGGGGCGCTTCACTGAAGCTTTCTTT. Its translation is CASSGGRFTEAFF. The rearrangement uses TRBV19 and TRBJ1-1; maybe TRBD1 (6 bases). The germline CDR1 and CDR2 sequences are LNHDA and SQIVND (reference sequence). The CDR3 spans 13 residues. V was pared by 6 bases and J by 4 bases, with 12 bases between.

CDR3 sequence: CASSVAGVPSYEQYF. The CDR3 DNA follows: TGTGCCAGCAGCGTAGCAGGGGTACCCTCCTACGAGCAGTACTTC. The chain links TRBV9 to TRBJ2-7; D possibly corresponds to TRBD1 (6 bases). V dropped 0 bases and J dropped 0 bases, with 10 bases sitting between them. CDR3 size: 15 residues. The germline gives CDR1 SGDLS, CDR2 YYNGEE.

The CDR3 region has the DNA TGTGCCACCAGTGATGGCCTAGCGTACAATGAGCAGTTCTTC. Residues: CATSDGLAYNEQFF. The gene calls are TRBV24-1 and TRBJ2-1, with a possible D match to TRBD2 (6 bases). The CDR3 totals 14 residues. Trimming shortened V by 3 bases and J by 4 bases, and 9 bases separated the two germline ends. Germline V gene data show CDR1 as KGHDR and CDR2 as SFDVKD.

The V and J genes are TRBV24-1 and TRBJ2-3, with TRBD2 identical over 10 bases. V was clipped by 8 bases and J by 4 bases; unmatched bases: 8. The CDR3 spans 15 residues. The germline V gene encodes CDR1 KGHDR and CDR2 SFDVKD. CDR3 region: CATNRAGGQPDTQYF. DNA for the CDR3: TGTGCCACCAACAGAGCGGGGGGGCAGCCAGATACGCAGTATTTT.

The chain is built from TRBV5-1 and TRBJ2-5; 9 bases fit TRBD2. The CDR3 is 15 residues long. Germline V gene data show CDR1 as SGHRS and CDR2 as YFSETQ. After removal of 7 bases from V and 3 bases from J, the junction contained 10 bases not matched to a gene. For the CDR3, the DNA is TGCGCCAGCTCCCGTGGCGCTAGCGGGGAAGAGACCCAGTACTTC. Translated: CASSRGASGEETQYF.

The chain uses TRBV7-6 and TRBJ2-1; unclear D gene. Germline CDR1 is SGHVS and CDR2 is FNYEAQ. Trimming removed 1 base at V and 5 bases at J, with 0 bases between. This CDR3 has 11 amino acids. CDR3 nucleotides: TGTGCCAGCAGCTTAGACAATGAGCAGTTCTTC. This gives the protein CASSLDNEQFF.

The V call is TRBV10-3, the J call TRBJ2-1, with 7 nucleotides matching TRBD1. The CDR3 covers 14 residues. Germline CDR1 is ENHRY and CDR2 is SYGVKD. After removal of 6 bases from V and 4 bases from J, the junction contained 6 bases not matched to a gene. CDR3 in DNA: TGTGCCATCAGCCCGGGACAGAAATACAATGAGCAGTTCTTC. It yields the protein CAISPGQKYNEQFF.

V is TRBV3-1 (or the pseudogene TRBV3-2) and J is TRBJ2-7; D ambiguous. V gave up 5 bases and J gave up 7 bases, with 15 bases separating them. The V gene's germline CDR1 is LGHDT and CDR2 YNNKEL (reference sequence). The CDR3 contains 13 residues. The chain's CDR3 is CASSEAFMGEQYF. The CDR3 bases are TGTGCCAGCAGCGAAGCGTTTATGGGGGAGCAGTACTTC.

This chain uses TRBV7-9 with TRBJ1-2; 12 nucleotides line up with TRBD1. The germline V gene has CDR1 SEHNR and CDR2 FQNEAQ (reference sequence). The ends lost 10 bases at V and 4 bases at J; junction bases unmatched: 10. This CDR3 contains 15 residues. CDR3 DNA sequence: TGTGCCACCCATTGGGGGGACAGGGGGCTCTATGGCTACACCTTC. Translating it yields CATHWGDRGLYGYTF.

Here the CDR3 reads CSVAGHGNQPQHF. CDR3 nucleotides: TGCAGCGTTGCCGGACACGGGAATCAGCCCCAGCATTTT. The chain carries TRBV29-1 and TRBJ1-5; tentative D call: TRBD1 (5 bases). The CDR3 totals 13 residues. Trimming removed 4 bases at V and 4 bases at J, with 11 bases between. CDR1 is SQVTM, CDR2 ANQGSEA, per germline.

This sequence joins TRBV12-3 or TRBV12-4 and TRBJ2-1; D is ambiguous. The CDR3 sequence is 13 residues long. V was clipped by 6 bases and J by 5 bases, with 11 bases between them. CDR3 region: CASSLSWNNEQFF. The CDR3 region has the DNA TGTGCCAGCAGCCTGAGCTGGAACAATGAGCAGTTCTTC.

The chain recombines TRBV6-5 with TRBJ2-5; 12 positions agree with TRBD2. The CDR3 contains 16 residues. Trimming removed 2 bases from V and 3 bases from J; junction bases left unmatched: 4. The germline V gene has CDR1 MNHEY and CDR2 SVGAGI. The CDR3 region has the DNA TGTGCCAGCAGTTACAGGCTAGCGGGAGGGAAAGAGACCCAGTACTTC. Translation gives CASSYRLAGGKETQYF.

CDR3 region: CASSFPSGTSVVPGELFF. For the CDR3, the DNA is TGTGCCAGCAGCTTCCCCTCTGGGACTAGCGTGGTTCCCGGGGAGCTGTTTTTT. This chain links TRBV7-6 with TRBJ2-2; TRBD2 matches 10 bases. Per the germline V gene, CDR1 is SGHVS and CDR2 is FNYEAQ. V shed 3 bases, J shed 6 bases, and the junction held 13 bases outside the gene matches. The CDR3 totals 18 residues.

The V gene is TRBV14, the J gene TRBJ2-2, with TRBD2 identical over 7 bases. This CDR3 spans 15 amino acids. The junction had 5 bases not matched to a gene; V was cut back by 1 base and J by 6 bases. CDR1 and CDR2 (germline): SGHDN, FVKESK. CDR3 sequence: CASSQVAGVAGELFF. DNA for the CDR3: TGTGCCAGCAGCCAAGTTGCGGGAGTGGCCGGGGAGCTGTTTTTT.

This chain's CDR3 is CASSSVNYGYTF. The CDR3 nucleotides are TGTGCCAGCAGTTCAGTTAACTATGGCTACACCTTC. The rearrangement joins TRBV28 to TRBJ1-2; D unclear. Germline V gene data show CDR1 as MDHEN and CDR2 as SYDVKM. Trimming left V 4 bases short and J 1 base short, with 4 bases between. The CDR3 covers 12 residues.

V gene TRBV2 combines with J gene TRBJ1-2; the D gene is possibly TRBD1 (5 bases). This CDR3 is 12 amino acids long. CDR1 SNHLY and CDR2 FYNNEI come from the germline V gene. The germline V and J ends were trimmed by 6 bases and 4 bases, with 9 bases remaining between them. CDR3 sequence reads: CASSGTSYGYTF. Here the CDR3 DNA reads TGTGCCAGCAGCGGGACCTCCTATGGCTACACCTTC.

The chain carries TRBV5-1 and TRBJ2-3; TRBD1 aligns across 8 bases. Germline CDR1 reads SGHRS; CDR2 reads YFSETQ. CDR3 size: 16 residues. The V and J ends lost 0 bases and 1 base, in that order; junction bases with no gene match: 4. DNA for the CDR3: TGCGCCAGCAGCTTGGGTCCGGGACAGGGCACAGATACGCAGTATTTT. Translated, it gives CASSLGPGQGTDTQYF. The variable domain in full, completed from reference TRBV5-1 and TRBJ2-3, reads KAGVTQTPRYLIKTRGQQVTLSCSPISGHRSVSWYQQTPGQGLQFLFEYFSETQRNKGNFPGRFSGRQFSNSRSEMNVSTLELGDSALYLCASSLGPGQGTDTQYFGPGTRLTVL.

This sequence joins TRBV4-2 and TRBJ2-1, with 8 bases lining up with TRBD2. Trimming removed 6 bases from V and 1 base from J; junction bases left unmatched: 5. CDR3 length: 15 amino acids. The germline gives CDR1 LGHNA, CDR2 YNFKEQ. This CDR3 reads CASRPGGGSYNEQFF. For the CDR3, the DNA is TGTGCCAGCAGGCCCGGGGGGGGGTCCTACAATGAGCAGTTCTTC.

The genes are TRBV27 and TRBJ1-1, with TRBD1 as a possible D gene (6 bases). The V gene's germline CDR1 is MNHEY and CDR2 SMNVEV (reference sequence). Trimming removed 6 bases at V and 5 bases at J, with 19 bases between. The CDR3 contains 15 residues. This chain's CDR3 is CASSNQRGERTEAFF. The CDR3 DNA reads TGTGCCAGCAGCAACCAAAGGGGGGAAAGGACTGAAGCTTTCTTT.

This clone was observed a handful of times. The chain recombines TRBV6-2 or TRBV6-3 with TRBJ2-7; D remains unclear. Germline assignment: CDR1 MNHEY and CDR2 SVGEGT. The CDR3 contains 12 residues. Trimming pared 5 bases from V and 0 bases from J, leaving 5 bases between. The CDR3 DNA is TGTGCCAGCAGTGGAGTCTCCTACGAGCAGTACTTC. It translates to CASSGVSYEQYF.

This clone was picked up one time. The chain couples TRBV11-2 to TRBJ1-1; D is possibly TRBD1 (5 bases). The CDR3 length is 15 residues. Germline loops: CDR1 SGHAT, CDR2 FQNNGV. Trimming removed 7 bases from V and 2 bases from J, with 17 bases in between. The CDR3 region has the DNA TGTGCCAGCAATGCCGGGACGGCGGGCAACACTGAAGCTTTCTTT. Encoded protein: CASNAGTAGNTEAFF.

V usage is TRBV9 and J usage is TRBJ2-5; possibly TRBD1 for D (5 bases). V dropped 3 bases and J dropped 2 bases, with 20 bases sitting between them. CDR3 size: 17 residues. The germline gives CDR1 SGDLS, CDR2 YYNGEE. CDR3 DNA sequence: TGTGCCAGCAGCGCCTCCCGCGACAGCGCTTATCAAGAGACCCAGTACTTC. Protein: CASSASRDSAYQETQYF. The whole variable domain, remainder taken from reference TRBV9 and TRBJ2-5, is DSGVTQTPKHLITATGQRVTLRCSPRSGDLSVYWYQQSLDQGLQFLIQYYNGEERAKGNILERFSAQQFPDLHSELNLSSLELGDSALYFCASSASRDSAYQETQYFGPGTRLLVL.

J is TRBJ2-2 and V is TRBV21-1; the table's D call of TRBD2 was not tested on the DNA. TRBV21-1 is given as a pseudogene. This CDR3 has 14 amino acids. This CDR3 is CASSFGVEARELFF. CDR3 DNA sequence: TGTGCCAGCAGCTTCGGGGTGGAAGCCCGGGAGCTGTTTTTT.